This T cell receptor (beta chain) was captured by sequencing in a study of early T cells in non-severe SARS-CoV-2 infection. Trimming shortened V by 3 bases and J by 0 bases, and 12 bases separated the two germline ends. This CDR3 has 16 amino acids. CDR1 is MNHEY and CDR2 is SMNVEV in the germline V gene (reference sequence). One entry per CDR3 protein results from TCRdb running MiXCR on the 5' RACE reads. The sample includes 90,000 to 130,000 distinct CDR3 sequences, 12% of them seen just once. Many counts were recorded for this clonotype. J is TRBJ2-1 and V is TRBV27; D is undetermined. Material for sequencing was whole blood. The clonotype was recovered from an adult who was a healthcare worker with PCR-confirmed SARS-CoV-2 infection or an uninfected control (not recorded which). CDR3: CASSFGSSSSYNEQFF. CDR3 in DNA: TGTGCCAGCAGTTTCGGGTCGTCCAGCTCCTACAATGAGCAGTTCTTC.